What follows are 8 T cell receptor beta chains derived from one specimen sequenced in a study of blood T cell repertoires in COVID-19. Clones were sequenced by immunoSEQ multiplex PCR, and TCRdb holds only the in-frame ones, with some missing. The table lists a few hundred thousand clones, around 85% of them singletons, with approximately 2% in the top ten. The sequencing sample was made of PBMCs or T cells enriched from blood (not recorded which). The receptors shown here come from a woman aged 50 to 60 who had recovered from COVID-19.

The chain carries TRBV12-5 and TRBJ2-3; D unresolved. Germline loops: CDR1 LGHNT, CDR2 FRNRAP. This CDR3 is built from 14 residues. The V end lost 5 bases, the J end lost 1 base, and 10 bases lay between the germline ends. The CDR3 loop is CASGIISGTDTQYF. CDR3 nucleotides: TGTGCTAGTGGTATAATTTCGGGCACAGATACGCAGTATTTT.

The CDR3: CSVGGIRTGLRGGETQYF. The CDR3, as DNA: TGCAGCGTCGGTGGCATACGGACAGGGCTAAGAGGGGGCGAGACCCAGTACTTC. This chain connects TRBV29-1 to TRBJ2-5; the match to TRBD1 covers 8 bases. Germline CDR1 SQVTM, CDR2 ANQGSEA. V shed 6 bases and J 5 bases; nucleotides not matched to a gene: 23. The CDR3 is 18 residues long. The full variable domain, rest sourced from reference TRBV29-1 and TRBJ2-5, is SAVISQKPSRDICQRGTSLTIQCQVDSQVTMMFWYRQQPGQSLTLIATANQGSEATYESGFVIDKFPISRPNLTFSTLTVSNMSPEDSSIYLCSVGGIRTGLRGGETQYFGPGTRLLVL.

The chain has TRBV9 and TRBJ2-5, with D tentatively TRBD2 (5 bases). Germline loops: CDR1 SGDLS, CDR2 YYNGEE. The CDR3 is made up of 14 amino acids. Trimming took 1 base from V and 2 from J, leaving 9 bases between them. This CDR3 reads CASSVSGGQETQYF. The CDR3 DNA reads TGTGCCAGCAGCGTATCCGGCGGGCAAGAGACCCAGTACTTC.

J is TRBJ2-7 and V is TRBV7-6, with TRBD2 matching over 12 bases. Germline assignment: CDR1 SGHVS and CDR2 FNYEAQ. The CDR3 is 16 amino acids. Unmatched junction bases numbered 7, after V lost 3 bases and J lost 4 bases. The CDR3 reads CASSLTSGSSLYEQYF. As DNA, the CDR3 is TGTGCCAGCAGCTTGACTAGCGGGAGTTCTTTATACGAGCAGTACTTC.

The chain links TRBV7-9 to TRBJ2-7; D may be TRBD1 (6 bases). V was clipped by 5 bases and J by 3 bases, with 14 bases between them. This CDR3 is 14 amino acids long. Germline V gives CDR1 SEHNR, CDR2 FQNEAQ (reference sequence). The CDR3 region has the DNA TGTGCCAGCAGCCCGGAGACAGGCAACTACGAGCAGTACTTC. It encodes CASSPETGNYEQYF.

This clone was seen a handful of times. The gene calls are TRBV3-1 (or the pseudogene TRBV3-2) and TRBJ2-3; D call uncertain. Germline V gene sequence: CDR1 LGHDT, CDR2 YNNKEL (reference sequence). The V end lost 1 base, the J end lost 3 bases, and 17 bases lay between the germline ends. This CDR3 is 17 amino acids long. The DNA for the CDR3 is TGTGCCAGCAGCCAAGCGATACCAGATAGCTGGACAGATACGCAGTATTTT. It is translated as CASSQAIPDSWTDTQYF.

CDR3 DNA: TGTGCCAGCAGCTTAGGGGAGGGACTCGGGCTGTACGAGCAGTACTTC. It translates to CASSLGEGLGLYEQYF. V usage is TRBV7-9 and J usage is TRBJ2-7; 7 bases line up with TRBD2. V lost 1 base to trimming and J lost 4 bases; unmatched junction nucleotides: 10. The CDR3 is 16 residues long. CDR1 is SEHNR, CDR2 FQNEAQ, per germline (reference sequence).

The CDR3 bases are TGTGCCAGCAGTTTTCGACAGGGGGCCGGGGAGCTGTTTTTT. It codes for CASSFRQGAGELFF. This rearrangement joins TRBV7-3 to TRBJ2-2; TRBD1 agrees at 9 bases. The V gene's germline CDR1 is SGHTA and CDR2 FQGTGA. The CDR3 is 14 residues long. V trimming: 6 bases; J trimming: 6 bases; junction bases outside the gene matches: 5.